A single sample gave rise to the 24 T cell receptor beta chains below, sequenced in a study of T cell responses to AZD1222 COVID-19 vaccine. The repertoire was sequenced with immunoSEQ multiplex PCR; TCRdb's copy has only in-frame clones and lacks some. The sample contains tens of thousands of clones, around 91% of which appear only once. The sample in question was peripheral blood, obtained on day 0 of MenACWY control vaccination. The origin of the receptors is an adult in good health.

The rearrangement uses TRBV6-1 and TRBJ2-7; D is perhaps TRBD1 or TRBD2 (6 bases each). CDR1 is MNHNS, CDR2 SASEGT, per germline. Trimming shortened V by 5 bases and J by 3 bases, and 11 bases separated the two germline ends. The CDR3 contains 13 residues. The CDR3 DNA reads TGTGCCAGCAGTTGGAGGGGGGACTACGAGCAGTACTTC. Translating it yields CASSWRGDYEQYF.

This clone came up a few times. V gene TRBV6-4 combines with J gene TRBJ1-2; 9 bases align to TRBD1. CDR3 length equals 14 residues. The V segment lost 6 bases and the J segment 7 bases; nucleotides outside the gene matches: 9. Germline V gene sequence: CDR1 MRHNA, CDR2 SNTAGT. The CDR3 sequence: CASRATGGLLGYTF. CDR3 coding DNA: TGTGCCAGCAGGGCCACAGGGGGCCTCCTTGGCTACACCTTC.

The V and J genes are TRBV6-5 and TRBJ1-1; TRBD1 aligns across 8 bases. Looked up from germline, CDR1 is MNHEY and CDR2 is SVGAGI. The CDR3 sequence is 13 residues long. V dropped 0 bases and J dropped 8; count of bases not matched to a gene: 2. In DNA form, the CDR3 reads TGTGCCAGCAGTTACTCACGGGACAGGGAAGCTTTCTTT. Translation gives CASSYSRDREAFF.

The rearrangement joins TRBV3-1 (or the pseudogene TRBV3-2) to TRBJ1-1, with D possibly TRBD1 on 6 matching bases. This CDR3 is 16 amino acids long. Germline CDR1 LGHDT, CDR2 YNNKEL (reference sequence). V shed 2 bases and J shed 4 bases, with 17 bases lying between them. The CDR3 bases are TGTGCCAGCAGCCAATCCCCCCCAGGGGTGGCCACTGAAGCTTTCTTT. Its protein product is CASSQSPPGVATEAFF.

J is TRBJ1-1 and V is TRBV19; a possible D gene is TRBD1 (5 bases). The CDR3 extends over 14 amino acids. V was shortened by 8 bases and J by 2 bases, with 15 bases between the two germline ends. Germline loops: CDR1 LNHDA, CDR2 SQIVND (reference sequence). In DNA, the CDR3 is TGTGCCAGTCGGACATATTCCTTTAACACTGAAGCTTTCTTT. The encoded protein is CASRTYSFNTEAFF.

The V call is TRBV2, the J call TRBJ1-1; no reliable D call. Germline V gives CDR1 SNHLY, CDR2 FYNNEI. Trimming removed 8 bases from V and 2 bases from J, with 12 bases in between. The CDR3 is 13 residues long. DNA for the CDR3: TGTGCCAGCGTGGCTTGGCCAAACACTGAAGCTTTCTTT. Protein sequence: CASVAWPNTEAFF.

V and J are TRBV5-1 and TRBJ1-5; unclear D gene. The CDR3 extends over 14 amino acids. V shed 0 bases and J shed 5 bases, with 9 bases lying between them. Germline V lookup: CDR1 SGHRS, CDR2 YFSETQ. In DNA form, the CDR3 reads TGCGCCAGCAGCTTGGAGTCGGCAGATCAGCCCCAGCATTTT. Protein sequence: CASSLESADQPQHF.

The chain combines TRBV6-2 or TRBV6-3 with TRBJ2-7, with D maybe TRBD2 (5 bases). This CDR3 is 13 amino acids long. Germline CDR1 is MNHEY and CDR2 is SVGEGT. The germline V and J ends were trimmed by 5 bases and 4 bases, with 12 bases remaining between them. This chain's CDR3 is CASSMTILYEQYF. The CDR3 DNA reads as TGTGCCAGCAGTATGACTATACTGTACGAGCAGTACTTC.

The CDR3 bases are TGTGCCAGCAGCTTAGTAGGGGTCGGGGCCAACGTCCTGACTTTC. Its protein product is CASSLVGVGANVLTF. V gene TRBV7-2 combines with J gene TRBJ2-6; D might be TRBD1 (5 bases). V was shortened by 1 base and J by 4 bases, with 8 bases between the two germline ends. The CDR3 is 15 residues long. Germline CDR1 SGHTA, CDR2 FQGNSA. Full variable domain (missing parts from reference TRBV7-2 and TRBJ2-6): GAGVSQSPSNKVTEKGKDVELRCDPISGHTALYWYRQSLGQGLEFLIYFQGNSAPDKSGLPSDRFSAERTGGSVSTLTIQRTQQEDSAVYLCASSLVGVGANVLTFGAGSRLTVL.

The rearrangement joins TRBV24-1 to TRBJ2-1; TRBD2 aligns across 7 bases. The CDR3 runs 13 residues. V shed 6 bases and J 10 bases; nucleotides not matched to a gene: 8. The germline CDR1 and CDR2 sequences are KGHDR and SFDVKD. The CDR3 DNA is TGTGCCACCAGTACTAGCGACCTCGGAGAGCAGTTCTTC. This codes for CATSTSDLGEQFF.

The chain recombines TRBV4-3 with TRBJ2-7; 7 positions agree with TRBD1. Trimming cost V 1 base and J 0 bases; bases outside gene matches: 3. This CDR3 contains 15 residues. Germline V gene lookup returns CDR1 LGHNA and CDR2 YSLEER. This CDR3 is CASSQAGQASYEQYF. CDR3 sequence (DNA): TGCGCCAGCAGCCAAGCAGGACAGGCCTCCTACGAGCAGTACTTC.

The chain links TRBV24-1 to TRBJ2-5; weak D call: TRBD2 (6 bases). The CDR3 is made up of 15 amino acids. Trimming removed 5 bases at V and 2 bases at J, with 14 bases between. CDR1 and CDR2 (germline): KGHDR, SFDVKD. The CDR3 sequence: CATSGNGGQQETQYF. The CDR3 nucleotides read TGTGCCACCAGTGGAAACGGGGGTCAGCAAGAGACCCAGTACTTC.

The chain uses TRBV19 and TRBJ2-2; D unclear. Germline assignment: CDR1 LNHDA and CDR2 SQIVND (reference sequence). This CDR3 is built from 13 residues. Between the trimmed V and J ends, which lost 3 bases and 7 bases, there was a span of 9 bases. For the CDR3, the DNA is TGTGCCAGTAGTATCGCGTCGGTCGGGGAGCTGTTTTTT. This sequence encodes CASSIASVGELFF.

The J gene is TRBJ1-4, the V gene TRBV2; D is unclear. CDR3 size: 14 residues. Trimming took 7 bases from V and 0 from J, leaving 9 bases between them. The germline CDR1 and CDR2 sequences are SNHLY and FYNNEI. The CDR3 bases are TGTGCCAGCAACCCCACAACAACTAATGAAAAACTGTTTTTT. This translates into CASNPTTTNEKLFF.

The chain recombines TRBV7-8 with TRBJ1-2, with 9 bases lining up with TRBD1. CDR1 is SGHVS and CDR2 is FQNEAQ in the germline V gene. Trimming took 5 bases from V and 6 from J; bases not matched to a gene: 7. The CDR3 loop spans 14 amino acids. The DNA for the CDR3 is TGTGCCAGCAGCCTGGGGACAGGGAGGGATGGCTACACCTTC. Amino acid sequence: CASSLGTGRDGYTF.

J is TRBJ2-1 and V is TRBV19, with 13 positions matching TRBD2. CDR3 length equals 17 residues. The junction had 6 bases not matched to a gene; V was cut back by 5 bases and J by 2 bases. Germline assignment: CDR1 LNHDA and CDR2 SQIVND (reference sequence). DNA of the CDR3: TGTGCCAGTAGTCTAACTAGCGGGGGGGCCCCCTACAATGAGCAGTTCTTC. Its protein is CASSLTSGGAPYNEQFF.

The table lists this clone with a few counts. The CDR3 nucleotides are TGTGCCAGCAGTTACGGTGAAGGGAGTAACTATGGCTACACCTTC. It is translated as CASSYGEGSNYGYTF. The genes are TRBV6-2 or TRBV6-3 and TRBJ1-2; D ambiguous. This CDR3 is 15 amino acids long. V lost 2 bases and J 1 base, leaving 11 bases between the germline ends. CDR1 and CDR2 (germline): MNHEY, SVGEGT.

This rearrangement joins TRBV11-3 to TRBJ2-4, with 14 bases fitting TRBD2. Trimming cost V 1 base and J 5 bases; bases outside gene matches: 13. The CDR3 extends over 20 amino acids. Looked up from germline, CDR1 is SGHNT and CDR2 is YENEEA. The CDR3 here is CASSLGGLAGVWFWENIQYF. The CDR3 region has the DNA TGTGCCAGCAGCTTAGGGGGACTAGCGGGAGTCTGGTTTTGGGAAAACATTCAGTACTTC.

The chain employs TRBV3-1 (or the pseudogene TRBV3-2) and TRBJ2-5, with D perhaps TRBD1 or TRBD2 (5 bases each). The CDR3 consists of 16 residues. The germline V and J ends were trimmed by 0 bases and 5 bases, with 16 bases remaining between them. Germline V CDR1 and CDR2: LGHDT, YNNKEL (reference sequence). Here the CDR3 reads CASSQDFGTPGETQYF. CDR3 nucleotide sequence: TGTGCCAGCAGCCAAGATTTCGGGACCCCTGGGGAGACCCAGTACTTC.

J is TRBJ1-5 and V is TRBV2; D unclear. The V end lost 5 bases, the J end lost 4 bases, and 15 bases lay between the germline ends. The CDR3 sequence is 15 residues long. The V gene's germline CDR1 is SNHLY and CDR2 FYNNEI. Written as DNA, the CDR3 is TGTGCCAGCAGTCCGGGATCCAATACTAATCAGCCCCAGCATTTT. Translated, it gives CASSPGSNTNQPQHF.

CDR3 loop: CASSNRDRDAFF. CDR3 DNA: TGTGCCAGCAGCAACCGGGACAGGGACGCTTTCTTT. This chain links TRBV4-2 with TRBJ1-1; 9 bases fit TRBD1. J lost 11 bases, V lost 5 bases, and 6 bases had no gene match. The CDR3 is 12 amino acids. Germline V gives CDR1 LGHNA, CDR2 YNFKEQ.

The rearrangement links TRBV3-1 (or the pseudogene TRBV3-2) to TRBJ2-3; D not certain. In germline, CDR1 is LGHDT, CDR2 YNNKEL (reference sequence). V dropped 4 bases and J dropped 4 bases, with 9 bases sitting between them. The CDR3 has 13 residues. The CDR3 DNA reads as TGTGCCAGCAGCCCGCCTGGGGCAGATACGCAGTATTTT. It codes for CASSPPGADTQYF.

This clone was counted once. CDR3 region: CASSIVGGGTYEQYF. For the CDR3, the DNA is TGTGCCAGTAGTATAGTTGGCGGCGGAACCTACGAGCAGTACTTC. This chain connects TRBV19 to TRBJ2-7; D gene unclear. The CDR3 sequence is 15 residues long. In germline, CDR1 is LNHDA, CDR2 SQIVND (reference sequence). The germline V and J ends were trimmed by 1 base and 2 bases, with 12 bases remaining between them.

Here the CDR3 reads CASSKGYSYTGELFF. The CDR3 DNA reads as TGTGCCAGCAGCAAAGGGTACAGCTACACCGGGGAGCTGTTTTTT. The chain joins TRBV21-1 to TRBJ2-2; TRBD1 is the table's D call, not checked against the DNA. TRBV21-1 is labeled a pseudogene. This CDR3 spans 15 amino acids.